The 23 T cell receptor beta chains presented below share a single source sample, sequenced in a study of graft-versus-host responses after intestinal transplantation. Their recognized antigens are unknown. The data were produced by immunoSEQ multiplex PCR, yet TCRdb's version contains in-frame clones alone and is incomplete. Counted here are under 130,000 clones, approximately 93% occurring once; the ten biggest clones make up more than 0.9%. The sample was unstimulated CD8+ T cells sorted from spleen or lymph node cells, taken before intestinal transplant. Receptors originate from a human donor who received an intestinal transplant.

This chain connects TRBV30 to TRBJ2-3, with 11 bases aligning to TRBD2. CDR3 length: 17 amino acids. Germline values: CDR1 GTSNPN, CDR2 SVGIG (reference sequence). V was clipped by 8 bases and J by 0 bases; unmatched bases: 13. CDR3 in amino acids: CAANPSGGPPSTDTQYF. Written as DNA, the CDR3 is TGTGCCGCGAACCCTAGCGGGGGGCCCCCTAGCACAGATACGCAGTATTTT.

V gene TRBV15 combines with J gene TRBJ1-1, with D perhaps matching TRBD1 (5 bases). Trimming took 3 bases from V and 8 from J, leaving 10 bases between them. Germline V CDR1 and CDR2: LNHNV, YYDKDF (reference sequence). This CDR3 contains 12 residues. The CDR3 DNA sequence: TGTGCCACCAGCAGGGAGACAGACGAAGCTTTCTTT. As protein: CATSRETDEAFF. Variable domain in full (rest from reference TRBV15 and TRBJ1-1): DAMVIQNPRYQVTQFGKPVTLSCSQTLNHNVMYWYQQKSSQAPKLLFHYYDKDFNNEADTPDNFQSRRPNTSFCFLDIRSPGLGDTAMYLCATSRETDEAFFGQGTRLTVV.

The gene calls are TRBV19 and TRBJ1-2, with TRBD1 matching 7 bases. Germline CDR1 reads LNHDA; CDR2 reads SQIVND (reference sequence). V shed 6 bases, J shed 4 bases, and the junction held 11 bases outside the gene matches. The CDR3 covers 15 residues. The CDR3 DNA follows: TGTGCCAGTAGCCCCTCCGTGACAGGGATCTATGGCTACACCTTC. It translates to CASSPSVTGIYGYTF.

The V call is TRBV11-2, the J call TRBJ1-1, with TRBD1 identical over 8 bases. The CDR3 contains 12 residues. V was pared by 4 bases and J by 6 bases, with 1 base of the junction left unmatched. Germline CDR1 reads SGHAT; CDR2 reads FQNNGV. The CDR3 reads CASSWGQAEAFF. The CDR3 DNA sequence: TGTGCCAGCAGCTGGGGACAGGCTGAAGCTTTCTTT.

The chain joins TRBV10-3 to TRBJ2-3; the D gene is possibly TRBD2 (5 bases). Germline loops: CDR1 ENHRY, CDR2 SYGVKD. The CDR3 runs to 17 residues. Deletions cut 2 bases from V and 5 bases from J, with 20 bases between. The CDR3 DNA follows: TGTGCCATCAGTGAGCCGGGGAAAAGGCGGGTGGTAGATACGCAGTATTTT. Its translation is CAISEPGKRRVVDTQYF.

J is TRBJ2-3 and V is TRBV4-1; D gene ambiguous. With 1 base removed from V and 2 bases from J, the gap between germline ends came to 7 bases. This CDR3 has 14 amino acids. Per the germline V gene, CDR1 is MGHRA and CDR2 is YSYEKL. CDR3 in DNA: TGCGCCAGCAGCCAAGTTGTGGCCACAGATACGCAGTATTTT. It yields the protein CASSQVVATDTQYF.

This sequence joins TRBV19 and TRBJ2-3; 10 nucleotides line up with TRBD2. The CDR3 runs to 16 residues. Germline values: CDR1 LNHDA, CDR2 SQIVND (reference sequence). Germline trimming cut 3 bases from V and 2 bases from J; bases unmatched to any gene: 5. The CDR3 protein is CASSMLAGAPTDTQYF. The CDR3 nucleotides read TGTGCCAGTAGTATGCTAGCGGGGGCGCCCACAGATACGCAGTATTTT.

The chain recombines TRBV2 with TRBJ2-6, with D possibly matching TRBD1 (5 bases). CDR3 length: 15 residues. Germline loops: CDR1 SNHLY, CDR2 FYNNEI. The ends were cut back, 5 bases at V and 0 bases at J, with 8 bases in the middle. CDR3 DNA sequence: TGTGCCAGCAGTAACAGGCCCTCTGGGGCCAACGTCCTGACTTTC. It yields the protein CASSNRPSGANVLTF.

V gene TRBV4-1 combines with J gene TRBJ2-1; TRBD1 agrees at 9 bases. Per germline, CDR1 MGHRA and CDR2 YSYEKL. V gave up 4 bases and J gave up 7 bases; unmatched junction bases: 8. The CDR3 has 15 amino acids. This CDR3 reads CASSPTPGQGNEQFF. The CDR3 nucleotides are TGCGCCAGCAGCCCCACTCCGGGACAGGGAAATGAGCAGTTCTTC.

The chain links TRBV19 to TRBJ2-1; D is possibly TRBD2 (5 bases). Trimming cost V 6 bases and J 8 bases, with 11 bases left between them. The CDR3 totals 12 residues. Germline CDR1 is LNHDA and CDR2 is SQIVND (reference sequence). CDR3 sequence reads: CASRSLSDEQFF. CDR3 in DNA: TGTGCCAGTAGGTCCCTTAGCGATGAGCAGTTCTTC.

The chain combines TRBV4-1 with TRBJ2-7; perhaps TRBD1 as D (6 bases). The germline V gene encodes CDR1 MGHRA and CDR2 YSYEKL. The CDR3 is 15 amino acids. Trimming took 4 bases from V and 0 from J, leaving 13 bases between them. CDR3 protein: CASSPSRTASYEQYF. For the CDR3, the DNA is TGCGCCAGCAGCCCTTCCCGGACAGCCTCCTACGAGCAGTACTTC.

The rearrangement joins TRBV5-1 to TRBJ2-7; tentatively, D is TRBD2 (6 bases). Trimming stripped 6 bases from V and 5 bases from J, with 18 bases between. The CDR3 length is 14 residues. Germline CDR1 reads SGHRS; CDR2 reads YFSETQ. This chain's CDR3 is CASMEGGGSDEQYF. DNA for the CDR3: TGCGCCAGCATGGAGGGAGGAGGCTCGGACGAGCAGTACTTC.

The CDR3 DNA reads TGTGCCTGGAGTGTACTAGGATACGAGCAGTACTTC. It yields the protein CAWSVLGYEQYF. The chain couples TRBV30 to TRBJ2-7, with a possible D match to TRBD2 (5 bases). CDR1 and CDR2 from the germline V gene are GTSNPN and SVGIG (reference sequence). The CDR3 contains 12 residues. Between the trimmed V and J ends, which lost 0 bases and 4 bases, there was a span of 7 bases.

As DNA, the CDR3 is TGTGCCAGCAGCCCTAGCCCCGGGACGGATAGCAATCAGCCCCAGCATTTT. Encoded protein: CASSPSPGTDSNQPQHF. The chain carries TRBV7-6 and TRBJ1-5, with D tentatively TRBD1 (5 bases). Germline assignment: CDR1 SGHVS and CDR2 FNYEAQ. V was cut by 5 bases and J by 0 bases, with 17 bases left in between. This CDR3 is 17 amino acids long.

The chain is built from TRBV30 and TRBJ2-3; D remains ambiguous. The CDR3 consists of 10 residues. Per germline, CDR1 GTSNPN and CDR2 SVGIG (reference sequence). Trimming took 7 bases from V and 2 from J, leaving 4 bases between them. The CDR3 DNA is TGTGCCTCCCACACAGATACGCAGTATTTT. Translation gives CASHTDTQYF.

The chain recombines TRBV7-6 with TRBJ2-5; D unresolved. Trimming pared 0 bases from V and 4 bases from J, leaving 3 bases between. CDR3 size: 12 residues. CDR1 SGHVS and CDR2 FNYEAQ come from the germline V gene. The DNA of the CDR3 is TGTGCCAGCAGCTTAGCGGGAGAGACCCAGTACTTC. Residues: CASSLAGETQYF.

This chain joins TRBV11-2 and TRBJ1-2; D not certain. The CDR3 runs to 15 residues. V gave up 5 bases and J gave up 8 bases, with 21 bases separating them. CDR1 and CDR2 from the germline V gene are SGHAT and FQNNGV. CDR3 amino acids: CASSPGVGLFAGYTF. CDR3 nucleotides: TGTGCCAGCAGCCCCGGCGTGGGGTTGTTTGCGGGCTACACCTTC.

The rearrangement links TRBV7-6 to TRBJ2-3; 14 nucleotides match TRBD2. The CDR3 spans 16 residues. Germline lookup yields CDR1 SGHVS and CDR2 FNYEAQ. After removal of 0 bases from V and 4 bases from J, the junction contained 0 bases not matched to a gene. The chain's CDR3 is CASSLATSGGADTQYF. CDR3 sequence (DNA): TGTGCCAGCAGCTTAGCGACTAGCGGGGGGGCAGATACGCAGTATTTT.

The CDR3 DNA reads as TGTGCCAGCAGGCCTGGGGCGGGGGCCTACAATGAGCAGTTCTTC. The encoded protein is CASRPGAGAYNEQFF. The chain has TRBV27 and TRBJ2-1; 7 bases are a match to TRBD2. Germline CDR1 and CDR2: MNHEY and SMNVEV (reference sequence). This CDR3 region has 15 residues. The V and J ends lost 6 bases and 2 bases, in that order; junction bases with no gene match: 7.

The V gene is TRBV7-8, the J gene TRBJ2-5, with 14 nucleotides matching TRBD2. The CDR3 is 19 residues long. With 1 base clipped from V and 0 bases from J, the junction kept 7 bases outside the gene matches. Germline V gene lookup returns CDR1 SGHVS and CDR2 FQNEAQ. CDR3 DNA sequence: TGTGCCAGCAGCTTAGAAGGACTAGCGGGGGGACTTTACCAAGAGACCCAGTACTTC. Encoded protein: CASSLEGLAGGLYQETQYF.

The chain couples TRBV16 to TRBJ2-7; D is unclear. CDR1 and CDR2 from the germline V gene are KGHSY and FQNENV. V gave up 4 bases and J gave up 3 bases, with 4 bases separating them. This CDR3 spans 11 amino acids. In nucleotides, the CDR3 is TGTGCCAGCAGCCCCAACTACGAGCAGTACTTC. This translates into CASSPNYEQYF. Combining the CDR3 with reference TRBV16 and TRBJ2-7 gives the whole variable domain GEEVAQTPKHLVRGEGQKAKLYCAPIKGHSYVFWYQQVLKNEFKFLISFQNENVFDETGMPKERFSAKCLPNSPCSLEIQATKLEDSAVYFCASSPNYEQYFGPGTRLTVT.

This clone has just one count. The CDR3: CASSNPTGTGLLSPLHF. CDR3 nucleotide sequence: TGTGCCAGCAGCAACCCTACCGGGACAGGATTGCTCTCACCCCTCCACTTT. This chain connects TRBV7-8 to TRBJ1-6, with 8 bases fitting TRBD1. Germline CDR1 reads SGHVS; CDR2 reads FQNEAQ. V shed 5 bases and J 10 bases; nucleotides not matched to a gene: 16. The CDR3 is 17 amino acids. Supplemented by reference TRBV7-8 and TRBJ1-6, the full variable domain reads GAGVSQSPRYKVAKRGQDVALRCDPISGHVSLFWYQQALGQGPEFLTYFQNEAQLDKSGLPSDRFFAERPEGSVSTLKIQRTQQEDSAVYLCASSNPTGTGLLSPLHFGNGTRLTVT.

The CDR3, as DNA: TGTGCCAGCAGTCTACCCGGATACGGGGAGACCCAGTACTTC. Its translation is CASSLPGYGETQYF. This chain connects TRBV2 to TRBJ2-5; D gene unclear. The CDR3 has 14 residues. Germline CDR1 is SNHLY and CDR2 is FYNNEI. Trimming took 5 bases from V and 5 from J, leaving 15 bases between them.